The following is a T cell receptor beta chain sequence with its context. The V gene's germline CDR1 is SEHNR and CDR2 FQNEAQ (reference sequence). The length of the CDR3 is 14 residues. J gave up 2 bases and V 5 bases, and 6 bases lay outside the gene matches. The data derive from a study of cytomegalovirus exposure and HLA in healthy donors. A multiplex PCR was run with 60 Vbeta primers and 13 Jbeta primers. Only in-frame clones appear in the TCRdb table, and some are missing; sequencing was by immunoSEQ multiplex PCR. Found here are some 150,000 clones, about 61% of them singletons; the top ten hold approximately 2.5%.

Sequenced input: PBMCs. This clonotype was sampled from a woman between 40 and 50 years old in good health and CMV-seronegative. The chain links TRBV7-9 to TRBJ2-7, with TRBD1 matching 7 bases. CDR3 nucleotides: TGTGCCAGCAGCGTATCCGGGACAGCCTACGAGCAGTACTTC. As protein: CASSVSGTAYEQYF.